This T cell receptor (beta chain) was obtained from a study of T cells after yellow fever vaccination. As for the study in general: SMART-Seq v4 Ultra Low Input prepared the low-cell-number fractions. Whole-study results and caveats: FACS-sorted repertoires might harbor abundant contaminating clonotypes from the bulk population. Once the booster was given, most primary-vaccination clones reappeared, at 95% to 98% for CD4 and over 70% for CD8. Clonotype sharing between CD4 and CD8 compartments was small.

From the 5' RACE reads, TCRdb called clonotypes with MiXCR, one entry per CDR3 protein. The sample has some 600,000 distinct CDR3 sequences, about 12% seen once. Turning to this clonotype: What it binds is unknown.

This CDR3 contains 11 residues. Germline lookup yields CDR1 SGDLS and CDR2 YYNGEE. V was pared by 4 bases and J by 9 bases, with 8 bases between. The source was PBMCs, collected on the day of the yellow fever booster vaccination. The rearrangement uses TRBV9 and TRBJ2-1, with D maybe TRBD1 (6 bases). The clonotype originates from a man aged 30-40 years who received the YFV17D yellow fever vaccine. DNA for the CDR3: TGTGCCAGCAGCACAGGGTTTGAGCAGTTCTTC. Protein product: CASSTGFEQFF.